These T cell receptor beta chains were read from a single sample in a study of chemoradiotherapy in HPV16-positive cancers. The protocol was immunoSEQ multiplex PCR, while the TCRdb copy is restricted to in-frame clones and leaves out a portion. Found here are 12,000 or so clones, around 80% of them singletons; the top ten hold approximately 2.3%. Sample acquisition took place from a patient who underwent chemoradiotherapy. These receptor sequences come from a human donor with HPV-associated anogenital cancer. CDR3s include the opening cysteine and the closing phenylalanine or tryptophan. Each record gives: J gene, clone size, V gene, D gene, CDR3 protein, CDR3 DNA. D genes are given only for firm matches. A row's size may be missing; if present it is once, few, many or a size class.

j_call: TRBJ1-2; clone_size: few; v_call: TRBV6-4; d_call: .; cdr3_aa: CASREDSNYGYTF; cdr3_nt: TGTGCCAGCAGAGAGGACAGCAACTATGGCTACACCTTC
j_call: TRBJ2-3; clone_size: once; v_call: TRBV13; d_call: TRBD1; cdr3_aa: CASSPDRVTDTQYF; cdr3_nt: TGTGCCAGCAGCCCCGACAGGGTCACAGATACGCAGTATTTT
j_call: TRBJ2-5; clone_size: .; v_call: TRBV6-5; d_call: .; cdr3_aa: CASSPRIKETQYF; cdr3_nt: TGTGCCAGCAGTCCTCGGATAAAAGAGACCCAGTACTTC
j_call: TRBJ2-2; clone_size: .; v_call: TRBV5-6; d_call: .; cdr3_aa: CASTLIGNTGELFF; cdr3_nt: TGTGCCAGCACCCTTATCGGAAACACCGGGGAGCTGTTTTTT
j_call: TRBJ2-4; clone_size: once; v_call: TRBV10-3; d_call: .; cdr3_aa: CAISESVGDVAKNIQYF; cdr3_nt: TGTGCCATCAGTGAGTCGGTCGGAGATGTAGCCAAAAACATTCAGTACTTC
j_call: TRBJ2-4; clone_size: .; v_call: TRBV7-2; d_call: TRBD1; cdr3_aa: CASSSRGQTAKNIQYF; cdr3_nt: TGTGCCAGCAGCTCCAGGGGGCAGACGGCCAAAAACATTCAGTACTTC
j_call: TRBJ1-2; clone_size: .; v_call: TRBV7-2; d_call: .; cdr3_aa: CASSSPGRSNYGYTF; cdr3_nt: TGTGCCAGCAGCTCGCCCGGACGGTCTAACTATGGCTACACCTTC
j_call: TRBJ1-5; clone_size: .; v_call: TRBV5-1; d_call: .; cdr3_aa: CASSLDGQGSQPQHF; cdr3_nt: TGCGCCAGCAGCTTGGATGGCCAGGGATCCCAGCCCCAGCATTTT
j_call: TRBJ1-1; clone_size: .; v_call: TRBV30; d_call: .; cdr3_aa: CAWSPGWTEAFF; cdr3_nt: TGTGCCTGGAGTCCCGGTTGGACTGAAGCTTTCTTT
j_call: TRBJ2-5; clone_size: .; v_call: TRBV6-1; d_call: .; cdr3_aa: CASSARTRQETQYF; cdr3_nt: TGTGCCAGCAGCGCGCGGACACGGCAAGAGACCCAGTACTTC
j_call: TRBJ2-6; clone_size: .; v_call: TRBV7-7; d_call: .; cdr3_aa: CASSGASQGDGANVLTF; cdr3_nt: TGTGCTAGCAGCGGTGCCTCCCAGGGCGATGGGGCCAACGTCCTGACTTTC
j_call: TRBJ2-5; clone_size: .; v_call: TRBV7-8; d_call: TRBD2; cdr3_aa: CASSLSSGGALSETQYF; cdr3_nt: TGTGCCAGCAGCTTATCCAGCGGGGGGGCCCTTTCGGAGACCCAGTACTTC
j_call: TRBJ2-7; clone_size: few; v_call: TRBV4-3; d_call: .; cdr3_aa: CASSQFAGNEQYF; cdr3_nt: TGCGCCAGCAGCCAATTTGCAGGGAACGAGCAGTACTTC
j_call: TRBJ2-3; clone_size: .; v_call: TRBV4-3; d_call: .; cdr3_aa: CASSQAGATDTQYF; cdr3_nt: TGCGCCAGCAGCCAAGCAGGGGCCACAGATACGCAGTATTTT
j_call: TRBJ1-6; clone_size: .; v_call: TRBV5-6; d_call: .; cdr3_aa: CASSLWGTPSYNSPLHF; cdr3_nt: TGTGCCAGCAGCTTGTGGGGGACACCCTCCTATAATTCACCCCTCCACTTT
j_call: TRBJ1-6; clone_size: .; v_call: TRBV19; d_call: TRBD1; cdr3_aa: CASSLRGQGRYGPGSPLHF; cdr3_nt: TGTGCCAGTAGCCTTCGGGGACAGGGAAGATATGGCCCTGGGTCACCCCTCCACTTT
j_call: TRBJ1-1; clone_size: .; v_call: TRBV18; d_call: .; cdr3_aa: CASSSTGNTEAFF; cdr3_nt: TGTGCCAGCTCATCTACAGGGAACACTGAAGCTTTCTTT
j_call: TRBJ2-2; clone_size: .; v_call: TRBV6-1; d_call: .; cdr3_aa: CASSVLAGTGELFF; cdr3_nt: TGTGCCAGCAGTGTATTGGCGGGGACCGGGGAGCTGTTTTTT
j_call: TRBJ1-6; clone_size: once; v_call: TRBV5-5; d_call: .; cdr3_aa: CASSLGSNSPLHF; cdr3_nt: TGTGCCAGCAGCTTGGGAAGTAATTCACCCCTCCACTTT
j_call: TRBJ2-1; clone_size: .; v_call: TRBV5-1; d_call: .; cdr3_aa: CASSLQGKNNEQFF; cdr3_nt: TGCGCCAGCAGTCTCCAGGGGAAGAACAATGAGCAGTTCTTC